The 29 T cell receptor beta chains below were found in one sample sequenced in a study of T cell repertoires in cytomegalovirus infection. TCRdb independently ran MiXCR on the reads; one entry per CDR3 protein. Of approximately 550,000 distinct CDR3 sequences listed, more than 15% are singletons. The sample consisted of CD8+ T cells from PBMCs. These receptors came from a human donor in good health (CMV status not recorded). Some clones in this sample may be carry-over from other donors' samples.

This clonotype was seen at least ten times. J is TRBJ1-1 and V is TRBV7-2; D not certain. The V end was cut by 8 bases, the J end by 1 base, with 14 bases between. The CDR3 is 14 residues long. CDR1 and CDR2 (germline): SGHTA, FQGNSA. The CDR3 nucleotides are TGTGCCAGCCCCCTAGGAGGTAGGAACACTGAAGCTTTCTTT. Translating it yields CASPLGGRNTEAFF.

This clonotype was recorded many times. Its ends do not fully match the called genes, so a read error is possible. The chain is built from TRBV5-1 and TRBJ1-1; weak D call: TRBD1 (5 bases). The CDR3 runs to 11 residues. Germline V gene sequence: CDR1 SGHRS, CDR2 YFSETQ. The CDR3 loop reads CASSFGGEAFF. The CDR3 coding sequence is TGTGCCAGCAGTTTTGGGGGTGAAGCTTTCTTT.

This clonotype occurred many times. The chain is built from TRBV7-9 and TRBJ2-2; 7 bases match TRBD1. The CDR3 is 16 amino acids. The trim removed 5 bases at V and 4 bases at J, leaving 10 bases unmatched. Germline assignment: CDR1 SEHNR and CDR2 FQNEAQ (reference sequence). CDR3 sequence: CASSTTGSRVTGELFF. The DNA for the CDR3 is TGTGCCAGCAGCACGACAGGGAGTAGGGTCACCGGGGAGCTGTTTTTT. The complete variable domain, with remaining parts taken from reference TRBV7-9 and TRBJ2-2, reads DTGVSQNPRHKITKRGQNVTFRCDPISEHNRLYWYRQTLGQGPEFLTYFQNEAQLEKSRLLSDRFSAERPKGSFSTLEIQRTEQGDSAMYLCASSTTGSRVTGELFFGEGSRLTVL.

The V gene is TRBV7-9, the J gene TRBJ1-2, with TRBD1 matching over 9 bases. Per germline, CDR1 SEHNR and CDR2 FQNEAQ (reference sequence). The CDR3 has 14 amino acids. V shed 5 bases and J 6 bases; nucleotides not matched to a gene: 7. The CDR3 spells CASSGRDRVNGYTF. CDR3 DNA sequence: TGTGCCAGCAGCGGAAGGGACAGGGTGAATGGCTACACCTTC.

This clonotype was found many times. The chain has TRBV12-3 or TRBV12-4 and TRBJ2-2, with TRBD1 matching over 7 bases. The CDR3 contains 15 residues. V shed 8 bases, J shed 6 bases, and the junction held 12 bases outside the gene matches. CDR3: CASRSETGVSGELFF. The CDR3 DNA reads as TGTGCCAGCCGCTCGGAAACAGGGGTGTCCGGGGAGCTGTTTTTT.

The rearrangement links TRBV13 to TRBJ2-5; D is perhaps TRBD2 (5 bases). CDR3 size: 14 residues. V was pared by 5 bases and J by 4 bases, with 14 bases between. CDR1 is PRHDT and CDR2 is FYEKMQ in the germline V gene (reference sequence). CDR3 in DNA: TGTGCCAGCAGCCCCCGGGGTCAGAGAGAGACCCAGTACTTC. Amino acids: CASSPRGQRETQYF.

This clonotype was seen a few times. This chain connects TRBV6-5 to TRBJ1-4, with D tentatively TRBD1 (5 bases). The CDR3 length is 14 residues. The V and J ends lost 6 bases and 13 bases respectively, with 21 bases between them. CDR1 and CDR2 (germline): MNHEY, SVGAGI. The CDR3 sequence is CASSLGTEFSRLFF. CDR3 bases: TGTGCCAGCAGCCTAGGGACCGAATTTTCCAGACTGTTTTTT.

The chain uses TRBV28 and TRBJ2-5, with 10 bases lining up with TRBD2. This CDR3 comprises 18 residues. V lost 3 bases, J lost 3 bases, and 13 bases stayed unmatched. The germline CDR1 and CDR2 sequences are MDHEN and SYDVKM. The CDR3 loop is CASSFGSGGLAVEETQYF. CDR3 nucleotide sequence: TGTGCCAGCAGTTTCGGATCCGGTGGACTAGCGGTAGAAGAGACCCAGTACTTC.

This clonotype has a count of ten or more. This chain links TRBV11-2 with TRBJ1-2; maybe TRBD1 (6 bases). Germline CDR1 reads SGHAT; CDR2 reads FQNNGV. The CDR3 sequence is 16 residues long. V was pared by 3 bases and J by 1 base, with 15 bases between. The CDR3 region is CASSFNDGGGNYGYTF. CDR3 nucleotides: TGTGCCAGCAGCTTTAATGACGGGGGCGGTAACTATGGCTACACCTTC.

This clonotype was seen ten or more times. The chain recombines TRBV7-8 with TRBJ1-1, with D possibly being TRBD1 (5 bases). The CDR3 loop spans 15 amino acids. Trimming cost V 3 bases and J 5 bases, with 16 bases left between them. In germline, CDR1 is SGHVS, CDR2 FQNEAQ. The CDR3 reads CASSLGRGVATEAFF. CDR3 in DNA: TGTGCCAGCAGCTTGGGGCGAGGGGTCGCAACTGAAGCTTTCTTT.

This clonotype was counted at least ten times. This chain connects TRBV6-1 to TRBJ2-5, with 11 bases aligning to TRBD2. The CDR3 spans 14 residues. Germline V gene sequence: CDR1 MNHNS, CDR2 SASEGT. Trimming took 8 bases from V and 0 from J; bases not matched to a gene: 2. CDR3 sequence reads: CASRTSGYQETQYF. Here the CDR3 DNA reads TGTGCCAGCCGGACTAGCGGGTACCAAGAGACCCAGTACTTC.

This clonotype was counted at least ten times. V gene TRBV7-8 combines with J gene TRBJ2-1, with 9 bases identical to TRBD2. The CDR3 runs 18 residues. The J segment lost 0 bases and the V segment lost 4 bases, leaving 10 bases of the junction unmatched. Looked up from germline, CDR1 is SGHVS and CDR2 is FQNEAQ. The CDR3 DNA is TGTGCCAGCAGCTCCCCGGGACTAGCCCCGAGCTCCTACAATGAGCAGTTCTTC. It is translated as CASSSPGLAPSSYNEQFF.

This clonotype was counted many times. The V call is TRBV12-3 or TRBV12-4, the J call TRBJ1-6, with TRBD1 matching 7 bases. This CDR3 has 14 residues. J gave up 7 bases and V 0 bases, and 0 bases lay outside the gene matches. The DNA of the CDR3 is TGTGCCAGCAGTTTAGCCAGGGGGAATTCACCCCTCCACTTT. This encodes CASSLARGNSPLHF.

The rearrangement joins TRBV6-1 to TRBJ2-1; TRBD1 might be the D (5 bases). This CDR3 is built from 13 residues. The germline V and J ends were trimmed by 0 bases and 9 bases, with 9 bases remaining between them. The germline CDR1 and CDR2 sequences are MNHNS and SASEGT. The CDR3 DNA reads as TGTGCCAGCAGTGAAGCGCCAGGGTCTGAGCAGTTCTTC. It encodes CASSEAPGSEQFF.

This rearrangement joins TRBV5-6 to TRBJ2-3, with TRBD2 as a possible D gene (5 bases). V lost 0 bases, J lost 0 bases, and 11 bases lay in between. CDR1 SGHDT and CDR2 YYEEEE come from the germline V gene. The CDR3 totals 16 residues. In DNA form, the CDR3 reads TGTGCCAGCAGCTTGGGGCTACTAGGTAGCACAGATACGCAGTATTTT. The encoded protein is CASSLGLLGSTDTQYF.

The CDR3 loop is CASSSKRTGEETQYF. The DNA for the CDR3 is TGTGCCAGCAGCTCCAAACGGACAGGGGAAGAGACCCAGTACTTC. This rearrangement joins TRBV13 to TRBJ2-5; 9 bases fit TRBD1. With V trimmed by 4 bases and J by 3 bases, 6 bases remained unmatched. The CDR3 contains 15 residues. Looked up from germline, CDR1 is PRHDT and CDR2 is FYEKMQ (reference sequence).

This clonotype was recorded at least ten times. The J gene is TRBJ2-7, the V gene TRBV10-2; the D gene is possibly TRBD2 (5 bases). Trimming removed 7 bases from V and 4 bases from J, with 17 bases in between. The CDR3 totals 14 residues. The germline V gene has CDR1 WSHSY and CDR2 SAAADI. The CDR3 loop is CASTLPEGGYEQYF. For the CDR3, the DNA is TGCGCCAGCACCCTTCCAGAGGGCGGGTACGAGCAGTACTTC.

The V gene is TRBV9, the J gene TRBJ2-1; possible D gene TRBD2, 5 bases. The CDR3 length is 14 residues. The ends were cut back, 6 bases at V and 4 bases at J, with 14 bases in the middle. Germline V gene sequence: CDR1 SGDLS, CDR2 YYNGEE. The DNA of the CDR3 is TGTGCCAGCAATCACGGGGAACATTACAATGAGCAGTTCTTC. Protein product: CASNHGEHYNEQFF.

This CDR3 is CASSQDFETGIRSQETQYF. The CDR3 nucleotides read TGTGCCAGCAGCCAAGATTTCGAGACGGGAATCCGCAGCCAAGAGACCCAGTACTTC. The chain has TRBV14 and TRBJ2-5; possibly TRBD2 for D (5 bases). V shed 0 bases and J shed 1 base, with 21 bases lying between them. CDR1 SGHDN and CDR2 FVKESK come from the germline V gene. The CDR3 length is 19 residues.

This clonotype occurred many times. This chain uses TRBV7-2 with TRBJ2-3, with D perhaps matching TRBD1 (5 bases). Germline V CDR1 and CDR2: SGHTA, FQGNSA. Trimming left V 8 bases short and J 6 bases short, with 27 bases between. The length of the CDR3 is 17 residues. This chain's CDR3 is CASPRRGGHRGSDTQYF. The CDR3 coding sequence is TGTGCCAGCCCCCGAAGGGGCGGACACCGAGGCTCGGATACGCAGTATTTT.

The sample holds many counts of this clonotype. This rearrangement joins TRBV7-2 to TRBJ2-7, with a possible D match to TRBD1 (6 bases). The germline V gene encodes CDR1 SGHTA and CDR2 FQGNSA. There are 13 residues in the CDR3. V lost 2 bases to trimming and J lost 4 bases, with 9 bases between them. In DNA form, the CDR3 reads TGTGCCAGCAGCTTATACACAGGGTACGAGCAGTACTTC. Protein sequence: CASSLYTGYEQYF. The full variable domain, in which reference TRBV7-2 and TRBJ2-7 provide the parts outside the CDR3, is GAGVSQSPSNKVTEKGKDVELRCDPISGHTALYWYRQSLGQGLEFLIYFQGNSAPDKSGLPSDRFSAERTGGSVSTLTIQRTQQEDSAVYLCASSLYTGYEQYFGPGTRLTVT.

This clonotype came up a few times. The chain couples TRBV10-2 to TRBJ2-5; 14 bases are shared with TRBD2. CDR1 is WSHSY, CDR2 SAAADI, per germline. This CDR3 has 17 amino acids. Trimming at V came to 3 bases and at J to 2 bases, leaving 5 bases not matched to a gene. The DNA of the CDR3 is TGCGCCAGCAGTGACCGACTAGCGGGAGGGACACAAGAGACCCAGTACTTC. It translates to CASSDRLAGGTQETQYF.

This clonotype has a handful of counts. This sequence joins TRBV20-1 and TRBJ2-1, with D perhaps TRBD1 (6 bases). This CDR3 contains 15 residues. Trimming took off 6 bases at V and 4 bases at J, with 19 bases between the two ends. Germline V gene sequence: CDR1 DFQATT, CDR2 SNEGSKA (reference sequence). CDR3 DNA: TGCAGTGCCCCGGACAGCTTCGTGGGATACAATGAGCAGTTCTTC. It translates to CSAPDSFVGYNEQFF.

This clonotype was picked up a small number of times. The chain employs TRBV5-6 and TRBJ2-5; D may match TRBD1 or TRBD2 (5 bases each). The CDR3 length is 14 residues. The V end was cut by 3 bases, the J end by 5 bases, with 14 bases between. Germline V gene data show CDR1 as SGHDT and CDR2 as YYEEEE. DNA of the CDR3: TGTGCCAGCAGCTGGGGACGGGAAGGGGAGACCCAGTACTTC. Its protein is CASSWGREGETQYF.

This rearrangement joins TRBV15 to TRBJ1-3; 11 bases fit TRBD1. Germline V lookup: CDR1 LNHNV, CDR2 YYDKDF (reference sequence). The CDR3 covers 17 residues. V shed 5 bases and J 0 bases; nucleotides not matched to a gene: 6. CDR3 sequence reads: CATSGDRGFLSGNTIYF. The CDR3 region has the DNA TGTGCCACCAGCGGGGACAGGGGGTTCCTCTCTGGAAACACCATATATTTT.

A few counts support this clonotype. V is TRBV5-8 and J is TRBJ2-7, with D possibly called TRBD1 or TRBD2 (6 bases each). This CDR3 is 13 amino acids long. V lost 7 bases and J lost 0, with 11 bases in between. Germline V CDR1 and CDR2: SGHTS, YDEGEE. As DNA, the CDR3 is TGTGCCAGCGGGTGGGGGGCCTCCTACGAGCAGTACTTC. The encoded protein is CASGWGASYEQYF.

The chain carries TRBV3-1 and TRBJ2-1; no clear D. The V end was cut by 1 base, the J end by 6 bases, with 19 bases between. The CDR3 loop spans 17 amino acids. The germline V gene has CDR1 LGHDT and CDR2 YNNKEL (reference sequence). The CDR3 sequence is CASSQGSPPVRRNEQFF. CDR3 nucleotides: TGTGCCAGCAGCCAAGGATCCCCCCCGGTGCGGCGCAATGAGCAGTTCTTC.

There are many counts of this clonotype. This chain joins TRBV27 and TRBJ1-5, with D unclear. V was shortened by 3 bases and J by 7 bases, with 10 bases between the two germline ends. The length of the CDR3 is 13 residues. Germline assignment: CDR1 MNHEY and CDR2 SMNVEV (reference sequence). CDR3 amino acids: CASSFSGGQPQHF. Written as DNA, the CDR3 is TGTGCCAGCAGTTTTTCGGGTGGACAGCCCCAGCATTTT.

This clonotype was seen at least ten times. The chain links TRBV7-9 to TRBJ1-2; D remains unclear. Germline CDR1 SEHNR, CDR2 FQNEAQ (reference sequence). Trimming took 0 bases from V and 3 from J, leaving 5 bases between them. The CDR3 loop spans 13 amino acids. In DNA, the CDR3 is TGTGCCAGCAGCTTAGCACGGTACTATGGCTACACCTTC. It encodes CASSLARYYGYTF. Based on the CDR3 plus reference TRBV7-9 and TRBJ1-2, the full variable domain is DTGVSQNPRHKITKRGQNVTFRCDPISEHNRLYWYRQTLGQGPEFLTYFQNEAQLEKSRLLSDRFSAERPKGSFSTLEIQRTEQGDSAMYLCASSLARYYGYTFGSGTRLTVV.